This T cell receptor beta chain stems from a study of T cell responses to AZD1222 COVID-19 vaccine. With respect to this clone: Antigen unknown.

Method: immunoSEQ multiplex PCR; TCRdb's copy keeps in-frame clones and lacks some. The table records around 100,000 clones, around nine tenths of them present only once. Study-wide results and limits: Mapped onto spike, vaccine-associated CD4 TCRs spanned it and were dominant at 160-218 and 743-854. The study identified only 6 or 7 AZD1222 recipients as seropositive at baseline.

V gave up 3 bases and J gave up 10 bases; unmatched junction bases: 12. The CDR3 sequence is 16 residues long. Germline assignment: CDR1 SGHDT and CDR2 YYEEEE. This sample comprised peripheral blood, obtained on day 0 of AZD1222 vaccination. This TCR was recovered from an adult in good health. J is TRBJ2-1 and V is TRBV5-6; 11 positions agree with TRBD2. The CDR3 region has the DNA TGTGCCAGCAGCTCTCGAGGGACTAGCGGTCGGAACGAGCAGTTCTTC. This codes for CASSSRGTSGRNEQFF.